Given below is one TCR beta chain in context. Its antigen is unidentified. The sample originates from a study of molecular identifiers for immune sequencing clone quantification. The authors gated naive CD8 T cells as CD8+CD4-CCR7+CD45RA+ for sorting. Study results and limitations: Barcode-sharing identical TCR molecules could underestimate highly expanded clone sizes.

This CDR3 is 14 amino acids long. Germline V lookup: CDR1 MNHEY, CDR2 SVGEGT. Trimming removed 2 bases from V and 8 bases from J, with 15 bases in between. TCRdb re-called the PCR reads with MiXCR, one entry per CDR3 protein. The sample consists of hundreds of thousands of distinct CDR3 sequences, around 25% of them appearing once. The chain carries TRBV6-2 or TRBV6-3 and TRBJ1-2; tentative D call: TRBD1 (5 bases). The sample comprised naive CD8+ T cells from blood, with Jurkat cell RNA spiked in. Subset denoted: FACS-sorted CD8+CD4-CCR7+CD45RA+ naive T cells. This sequence was found in a human donor in good health. Some libraries in this study had Jurkat cell RNA spiked in. This CDR3 is CASSYGAGGEGYTF. CDR3 bases: TGTGCCAGCAGTTACGGGGCCGGTGGTGAAGGCTACACCTTC.